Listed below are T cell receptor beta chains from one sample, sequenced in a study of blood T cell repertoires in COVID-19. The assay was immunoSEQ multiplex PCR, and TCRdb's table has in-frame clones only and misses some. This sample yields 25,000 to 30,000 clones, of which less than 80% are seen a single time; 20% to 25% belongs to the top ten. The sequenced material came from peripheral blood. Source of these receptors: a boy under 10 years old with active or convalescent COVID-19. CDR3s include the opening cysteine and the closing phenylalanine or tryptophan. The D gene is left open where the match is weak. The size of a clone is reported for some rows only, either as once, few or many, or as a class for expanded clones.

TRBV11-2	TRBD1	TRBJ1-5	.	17	TGTGCCAGCAGCTTAGCTCTCCTGACAGGGAACAATCAGCCCCAGCATTTT	CASSLALLTGNNQPQHF
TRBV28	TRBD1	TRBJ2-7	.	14	TGTGCCAGCAGAAGTTCGGGACAGGGGATCGAGCAGTACTTC	CASRSSGQGIEQYF
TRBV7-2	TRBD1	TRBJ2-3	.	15	TGTGCCAGCAGCGTACAGGGGGAAAAAACAGATACGCAGTATTTT	CASSVQGEKTDTQYF
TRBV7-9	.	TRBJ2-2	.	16	TGTGCCAGCAGCCGGACAGTAGAAACGAACACCGGGGAGCTGTTTTTT	CASSRTVETNTGELFF
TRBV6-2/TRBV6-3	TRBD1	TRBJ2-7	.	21	TGTGCCAGCAGTTACGGGACGGGACAGGGAAGGCTGAGAGGAGTTTCCTACGAGCAGTACTTC	CASSYGTGQGRLRGVSYEQYF
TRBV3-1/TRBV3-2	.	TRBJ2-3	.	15	TGTGCCAGCAGCCTAAAGGGGCTTAGGGGAGATACGCAGTATTTT	CASSLKGLRGDTQYF
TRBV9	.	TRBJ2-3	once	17	TGTGCCAGCAGCGTAGCTGTGGGACACCTCAGCACAGATACGCAGTATTTT	CASSVAVGHLSTDTQYF
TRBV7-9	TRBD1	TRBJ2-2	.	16	TGTGCCAGCAGCCCCCGGACAGGGGAGAACACCGGGGAGCTGTTTTTT	CASSPRTGENTGELFF
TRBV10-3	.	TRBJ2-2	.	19	TGTGCCATCAGTGAGTCGAGTCCGACTCCCAGAACGAACACCGGGGAGCTGTTTTTT	CAISESSPTPRTNTGELFF
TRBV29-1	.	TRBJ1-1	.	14	TGCAGCGTTGGGTGGAGGGGGGGAGACACTGAAGCTTTCTTT	CSVGWRGGDTEAFF
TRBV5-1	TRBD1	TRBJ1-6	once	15	TGCGCCAGCAGCTTAATCGGGACAGGGAATTCACCCCTCCACTTT	CASSLIGTGNSPLHF
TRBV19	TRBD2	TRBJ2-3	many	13	TGTGCCAGTAGCGGGGGGACTAGGAGAGCGCAGTATTTT	CASSGGTRRAQYF
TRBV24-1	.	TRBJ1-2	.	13	TGTGCCACTCAGGGTTCGGGTAACTATGGCTACACCTTC	CATQGSGNYGYTF
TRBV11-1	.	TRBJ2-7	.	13	TGTGCCAGCAGCCGCAAACAGGGCAGCGAGCAGTACTTC	CASSRKQGSEQYF
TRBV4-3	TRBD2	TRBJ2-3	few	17	TGCGCCAGCAGCCATACCCCGGGACTAGCCCCCCCAGATACGCAGTATTTT	CASSHTPGLAPPDTQYF
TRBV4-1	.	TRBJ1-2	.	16	TGCGCCAGCAGCCAGTTACAGGGATCCCCCACGGCAGGCTACACCTTC	CASSQLQGSPTAGYTF
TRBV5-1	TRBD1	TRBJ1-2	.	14	TGCGCCAGCAGCTCCTGGACAGGGAACTATGGCTACACCTTC	CASSSWTGNYGYTF
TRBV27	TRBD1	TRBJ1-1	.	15	TGTGCCAGCATCGAACACGCAGGGGGCAACACTGAAGCTTTCTTT	CASIEHAGGNTEAFF
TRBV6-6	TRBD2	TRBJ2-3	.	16	TGTGCCAGCAGTTACGGACTAGCGGGAGGAACAGATACGCAGTATTTT	CASSYGLAGGTDTQYF
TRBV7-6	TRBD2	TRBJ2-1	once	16	TGTGCCAGCAGCTTAGCAGGGACTCCGGGAGGTCATGAGCAGTTCTTC	CASSLAGTPGGHEQFF
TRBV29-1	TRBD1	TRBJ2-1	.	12	TGCAGCGCTGTCGACAGGGCCGATGAGCAGTTCTTC	CSAVDRADEQFF
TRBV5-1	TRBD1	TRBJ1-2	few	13	TGCGCCAGCAAAGGGACAGGGGGCTATGGCTACACCTTC	CASKGTGGYGYTF
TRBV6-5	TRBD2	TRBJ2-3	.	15	TGTGCCAGCAGCCTCACTAGCGGGAGCACAGATACGCAGTATTTT	CASSLTSGSTDTQYF
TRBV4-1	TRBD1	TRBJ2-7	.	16	TGCGCCAGCAGCCAAGGCCTGGGACAGGGGCATAACGAGCAGTACTTC	CASSQGLGQGHNEQYF
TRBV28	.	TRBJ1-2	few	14	TGTGCCAGCAGACCCTCCGGGGGATCAGGGGGCTACACCTTC	CASRPSGGSGGYTF
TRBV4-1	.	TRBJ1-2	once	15	TGCGCCAGCAACAGGGCCGGGGTTCAGGGCTATGGCTACACCTTC	CASNRAGVQGYGYTF
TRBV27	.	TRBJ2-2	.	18	TGTGCCAGCAGTCCCACACATCCGGGACTCCCCCACACCGGGGAGCTGTTTTTT	CASSPTHPGLPHTGELFF
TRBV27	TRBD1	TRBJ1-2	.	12	TGTGCCAGCAGGATAGGACAGGGTGGCTACACCTTC	CASRIGQGGYTF
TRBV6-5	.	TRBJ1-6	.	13	TGTGCCAGCAGTTCGATAGAGGGTTCACCCCTCCACTTT	CASSSIEGSPLHF
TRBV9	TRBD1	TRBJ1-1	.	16	TGTGCCAGCAGCTCCTTCGCAGGGGGAATGAACACTGAAGCTTTCTTT	CASSSFAGGMNTEAFF
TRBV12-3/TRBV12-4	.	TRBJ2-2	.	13	TGTGCCAGCAGCCCTCGCGACACCGGGGAGCTGTTTTTT	CASSPRDTGELFF
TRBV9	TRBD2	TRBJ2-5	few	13	TGTGCCAGCAGCGTAGTGGGGGGGGAGACCCAGTACTTC	CASSVVGGETQYF
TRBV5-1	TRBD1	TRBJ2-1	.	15	TGCGCCAGCAGCCAGGCCGGGACAGGATACAATGAGCAGTTCTTC	CASSQAGTGYNEQFF
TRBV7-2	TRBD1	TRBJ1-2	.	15	TGTGCCAGCAGCTTTCGACAGGGAAGGAACTATGGCTACACCTTC	CASSFRQGRNYGYTF
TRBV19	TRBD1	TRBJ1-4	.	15	TGTGCCAGTAGTAGCAGACAGGGGGCGCCTGAAAAACTGTTTTTT	CASSSRQGAPEKLFF
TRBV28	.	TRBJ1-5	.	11	TGTGCCAGCAGCCGTGACATGTCCCAGCATTTT	CASSRDMSQHF
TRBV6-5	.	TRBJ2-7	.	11	TGTGCCAGCAGACAGGGTTACGAGCAGTACTTC	CASRQGYEQYF
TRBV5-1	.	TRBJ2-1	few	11	TGCGCCAGCAGACAGGCCAATGAGCAGTTCTTC	CASRQANEQFF
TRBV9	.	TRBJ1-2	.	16	TGTGCCAGCAGCGTAGGAGCGGGGTTTACCCCTCATGGCTACACCTTC	CASSVGAGFTPHGYTF
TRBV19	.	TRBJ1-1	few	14	TGTGCCAGTAGTATTCAGACACTGAACACTGAAGCTTTCTTT	CASSIQTLNTEAFF
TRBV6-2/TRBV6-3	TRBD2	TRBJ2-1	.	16	TGTGCCAGCAGTTACTCGAGTCGGGAGGGCCGGGATGAGCAGTTCTTC	CASSYSSREGRDEQFF